Listed below are T cell receptor beta chains from one sample, sequenced in a study of blood T cell repertoires in COVID-19. TCRdb keeps only in-frame clones here, not all; method: immunoSEQ multiplex PCR. In the table there are roughly 54,000 clones, roughly 84% of which are singletons. The sample was peripheral blood. These receptors were collected from a man aged 45-65 years with acute or convalescent COVID-19. CDR3s include the opening cysteine and the closing phenylalanine or tryptophan.

V gene	J gene	CDR3 protein
TRBV24-1	TRBJ2-2	CATSEPDRAGYTGELFF
TRBV30	TRBJ1-2	CAWTLQGESYTF
TRBV5-1	TRBJ2-1	CASSDGTYNEQFF
TRBV6-5	TRBJ2-1	CASSYSRSSYNEQFF
TRBV2	TRBJ2-2	CASRPGLARNTGELFF
TRBV6-5	TRBJ1-1	CASSYSTGDTEAFF
TRBV4-1	TRBJ1-1	CASSHGRQGAHTEAFF
TRBV7-3	TRBJ2-7	CASSLIGQRDEQYF
TRBV6-1	TRBJ1-1	CASSETWGANTEAFF
TRBV5-4	TRBJ1-1	CASSGGSDTEAFF
TRBV5-1	TRBJ1-5	CASSPSGGREPQHF
TRBV13	TRBJ2-7	CASSSRDLISYEQYF
TRBV11-1	TRBJ2-7	CASSPSTGGGYEQYF
TRBV21-1	TRBJ1-2	CASSKTVVNYGYTF
TRBV5-6	TRBJ2-5	CASSQTAGETQYF
TRBV10-1	TRBJ2-5	CAGGGPDETQYF
TRBV6-5	TRBJ1-2	CASRDRSNHGYTF
TRBV5-5	TRBJ1-1	CASSLPQGVNTEAFF
TRBV10-1	TRBJ1-1	CASRTGTVMNTEAFF
TRBV3-1/TRBV3-2	TRBJ1-5	CASSQEPRGNQPQHF
TRBV29-1	TRBJ2-2	CSVPRVTGELFF
TRBV18	TRBJ1-5	CASSFSDSSNQPQHF
TRBV9	TRBJ1-2	CASSRQAGDPNYGYTF
TRBV2	TRBJ2-1	CASSVGSYNEQFF
TRBV4-2	TRBJ2-7	CASSPWAGAYEQYF
TRBV19	TRBJ1-1	CASSIEPPQGNAEAFF
TRBV29-1	TRBJ2-5	CSVALAGVEETQYF
TRBV6-5	TRBJ1-5	CASSTGSNQPQHF
TRBV6-6	TRBJ1-4	CASSSWGEGNEKLFF
TRBV6-2/TRBV6-3	TRBJ2-4	CASSYYGQGGLVQYF
TRBV27	TRBJ1-1	CASSLSFRGRDTEAFF
TRBV19	TRBJ2-6	CASKEDSGANVLTF
TRBV2	TRBJ1-1	CASSEAPGGNTEAFF
TRBV19	TRBJ1-2	CASPSPGGDGYTF
TRBV7-2	TRBJ1-6	CASSAGTGSFRLSSPLHF
TRBV15	TRBJ1-5	CATSTGYSSNQPQHF
TRBV5-1	TRBJ1-3	CASRTGTSSGNTIYF
TRBV28	TRBJ1-1	CASSRMRQGTEAFF
TRBV2	TRBJ2-3	CASSKAGGTDTQYF
TRBV6-1	TRBJ2-5	CASSEGGQTQYF
TRBV5-1	TRBJ1-2	CASSFEGQNYGYTF
TRBV7-9	TRBJ1-1	CASSLDRGRGNTEAFF
TRBV6-5	TRBJ2-7	CASSYSGGEASYEQYF
TRBV4-2	TRBJ2-7	CASSQEMGDRFLYEQYF
TRBV14	TRBJ2-7	CASRDGQSSYEQYF
TRBV10-3	TRBJ2-7	CAISESFRTGGTYEQYF
TRBV13	TRBJ2-1	CASSYPGTSGGVGSYNEQFF
TRBV24-1	TRBJ2-5	CATSGSGGDQETQYF
TRBV29-1	TRBJ2-3	CSVANYPMGTDTQYF
TRBV7-2	TRBJ2-5	CASSLTAGGETQYF
TRBV11-2	TRBJ1-1	CARSGPFF
TRBV12-3/TRBV12-4	TRBJ1-2	CASSFGTDYGYTF
TRBV27	TRBJ1-6	CASSLWTGANSPLHF